This T cell receptor (beta chain) was found in a study of vaccination and CD4 T cells after COVID-19. Study information: Post-vaccine sampling followed dose two by a median 72 days (range 14 to 241).

This clonotype was seen only a few times. Its antigen is undetermined. Scientists ran DNA taken from cultured CD4+ T cells through the Oncomine TCR Beta short-read assay for sequencing. From the PCR reads, TCRdb called clonotypes with MiXCR, one entry per CDR3 protein. Counted here are roughly 20,000 distinct CDR3 sequences, 70% occurring once; the ten biggest clones make up 4.5% to 7%. The germline CDR1 and CDR2 sequences are DFQATT and SNEGSKA (reference sequence). V was clipped by 0 bases and J by 11 bases; unmatched bases: 10. CDR3 length: 14 residues. The treatment was: roughly nine-day PBMC culture with coronavirus spike peptide pools or control peptides (ViraFEST assay).

This chain joins TRBV20-1 and TRBJ2-3; 8 positions match TRBD2. This sequence originates from a human donor who had recovered from COVID-19. Sequences were obtained from CD4+ T cells from blood, cultured in vitro. CDR3 sequence: CSARDWGEAGEQYF. The CDR3 region has the DNA TGCAGTGCTAGAGATTGGGGCGAAGCGGGAGAGCAGTATTTT.